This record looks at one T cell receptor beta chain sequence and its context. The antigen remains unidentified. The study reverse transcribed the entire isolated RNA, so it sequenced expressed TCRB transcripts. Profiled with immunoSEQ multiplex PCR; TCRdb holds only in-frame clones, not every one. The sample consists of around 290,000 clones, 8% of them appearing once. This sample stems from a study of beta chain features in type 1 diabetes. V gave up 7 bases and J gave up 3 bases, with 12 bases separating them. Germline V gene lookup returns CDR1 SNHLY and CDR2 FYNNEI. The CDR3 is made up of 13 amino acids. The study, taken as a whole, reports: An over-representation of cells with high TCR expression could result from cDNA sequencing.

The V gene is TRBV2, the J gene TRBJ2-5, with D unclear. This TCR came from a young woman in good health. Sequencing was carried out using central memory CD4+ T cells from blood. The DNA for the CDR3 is TGTGCCAGCAATTGGAACCTCAAAGAGACCCAGTACTTC. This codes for CASNWNLKETQYF.